The 22 T cell receptor beta chains given below trace back to one sample, sequenced in a study of T cells in Graves' hyperthyroidism and ophthalmopathy (dated by TCRdb to between 2019 and 2020). The library was made by multiplex PCR. TCRdb shows the sequencer as Illumina HiSeq 2000. TCR beta CDR3 regions were amplified from RNA transcripts. The first round of RT-PCR for the TCR CDR3 was performed with the HTBI primer set and the Qiagen OneStep RT-PCR kit. TCRdb ran its own pipeline on the public reads, namely fastp trimming at Q25 and MiXCR clone calling, and kept in-frame beta chains. Every entry covers one CDR3 protein and lists the most common genes and DNA from its rows. Recorded for this sample are around 300,000 distinct CDR3 sequences; over 20% of them occurred a single time. About 60% of the sample belongs to the ten largest clones. Sequencing was carried out using blood. These receptors all come from a man between 25 and 39 years old with Graves' ophthalmopathy.

This clonotype appeared many times. The V and J genes are TRBV6-5 and TRBJ1-6; 7 bases are a match to TRBD1. In germline, CDR1 is MNHEY, CDR2 SVGAGI. The junction had 8 bases not matched to a gene; V was cut back by 2 bases and J by 10 bases. The CDR3 extends over 15 amino acids. The DNA of the CDR3 is TGTGCCAGCAGTTACCTAGGGACAGACAAATCACCCCTCCACTTT. This encodes CASSYLGTDKSPLHF.

The CDR3 nucleotides read TGTGCCAGCAGCGTAGGCCCAGGGCTATTCAATGAGCAGTTCTTC. Translating gives CASSVGPGLFNEQFF. This chain uses TRBV9 with TRBJ2-1, with D possibly matching TRBD1 (5 bases). The CDR3 has 15 residues. The V gene's germline CDR1 is SGDLS and CDR2 YYNGEE. Trimming cost V 0 bases and J 6 bases, with 13 bases left between them. The full variable domain, its missing parts supplied by reference TRBV9 and TRBJ2-1, is DSGVTQTPKHLITATGQRVTLRCSPRSGDLSVYWYQQSLDQGLQFLIQYYNGEERAKGNILERFSAQQFPDLHSELNLSSLELGDSALYFCASSVGPGLFNEQFFGPGTRLTVL.

This clonotype was found many times. The chain employs TRBV2 and TRBJ1-1, with unresolved D. V lost 8 bases and J 1 base, leaving 8 bases between the germline ends. CDR3 size: 12 residues. Germline CDR1 SNHLY, CDR2 FYNNEI. CDR3 nucleotides: TGTGCCAGCGGTACTTCGAACACTGAAGCTTTCTTT. Translated: CASGTSNTEAFF.

The genes are TRBV27 and TRBJ2-3; 7 nucleotides line up with TRBD2. Germline CDR1 reads MNHEY; CDR2 reads SMNVEV (reference sequence). J gave up 1 base and V 2 bases, and 0 bases lay outside the gene matches. The CDR3 extends over 14 amino acids. CDR3 protein: CASSLGRGTDTQYF. The CDR3 DNA reads TGTGCCAGCAGTTTAGGGAGGGGCACAGATACGCAGTATTTT.

The DNA of the CDR3 is TGTGCCAGCAGCCAAGGGGACAGGGGCACCTATGGCTACACCTTC. It yields the protein CASSQGDRGTYGYTF. The chain combines TRBV4-2 with TRBJ1-2; 10 bases match TRBD1. V shed 1 base, J shed 4 bases, and the junction held 3 bases outside the gene matches. The CDR3 runs 15 residues. Germline CDR1 LGHNA, CDR2 YNFKEQ.

This clonotype was seen a handful of times. The rearrangement joins TRBV5-1 to TRBJ1-5, with a possible D match to TRBD1 (5 bases). The length of the CDR3 is 18 residues. Between the trimmed V and J ends, which lost 1 base and 5 bases, there was a span of 22 bases. The germline V gene has CDR1 SGHRS and CDR2 YFSETQ. CDR3 region: CASSLPPGGVHPHQPQHF. The CDR3 coding sequence is TGCGCCAGCAGCTTGCCCCCGGGGGGGGTCCACCCCCATCAGCCCCAGCATTTT.

The chain carries TRBV6-2 or TRBV6-3 and TRBJ2-7; 14 bases map to TRBD2. The CDR3 has 15 amino acids. Germline CDR1 and CDR2: MNHEY and SVGEGT. The V gene end was trimmed by 5 bases and the J gene end by 7 bases; junction bases not matched to a gene: 7. The CDR3 DNA reads as TGTGCCAGCAGTACCCAGGGACTAGCGGGAGAGGAGCAGTACTTC. Protein product: CASSTQGLAGEEQYF.

The chain couples TRBV28 to TRBJ1-1; D remains ambiguous. The CDR3 has 12 residues. Trimming cost V 5 bases and J 9 bases, with 13 bases left between them. Germline values: CDR1 MDHEN, CDR2 SYDVKM. The CDR3 bases are TGTGCCAGCAGTCGCCCGCGGATTAAAGCTTTCTTT. Protein: CASSRPRIKAFF.

This clonotype was recorded a few times. In DNA, the CDR3 is TGTGCCAGCAGCTGGGGCTTGCAGGAGACCCAGTACTTC. This gives the protein CASSWGLQETQYF. The chain joins TRBV11-2 to TRBJ2-5, with a possible D match to TRBD1 (5 bases). Trimming removed 4 bases at V and 5 bases at J, with 11 bases between. The CDR3 has 13 amino acids. Germline CDR1 SGHAT, CDR2 FQNNGV.

This clonotype appeared a few times. The chain combines TRBV28 with TRBJ1-1; the match to TRBD1 covers 11 bases. The J segment lost 5 bases and the V segment lost 3 bases, leaving 8 bases of the junction unmatched. The CDR3 has 16 amino acids. Germline CDR1 MDHEN, CDR2 SYDVKM. Here the CDR3 reads CASSFRTGGLRTEAFF. CDR3 bases: TGTGCCAGCAGTTTTCGGACAGGGGGCCTGAGGACTGAAGCTTTCTTT.

This clonotype has only a few counts. The V and J genes are TRBV28 and TRBJ2-3; D ambiguous. Germline values: CDR1 MDHEN, CDR2 SYDVKM. This CDR3 has 14 amino acids. V gave up 6 bases and J gave up 5 bases, with 15 bases separating them. In DNA, the CDR3 is TGTGCCAGCAGAGCCCCCATCGGTTTAGATACGCAGTATTTT. The encoded protein is CASRAPIGLDTQYF. Using reference TRBV28 and TRBJ2-3 for the parts outside the CDR3, the full variable domain is DVKVTQSSRYLVKRTGEKVFLECVQDMDHENMFWYRQDPGLGLRLIYFSYDVKMKEKGDIPEGYSVSREKKERFSLILESASTNQTSMYLCASRAPIGLDTQYFGPGTRLTVL.

This clonotype was observed a handful of times. The rearrangement links TRBV27 to TRBJ1-4; TRBD1 aligns across 7 bases. The CDR3 loop spans 15 amino acids. Germline loops: CDR1 MNHEY, CDR2 SMNVEV (reference sequence). The trim removed 6 bases at V and 6 bases at J, leaving 10 bases unmatched. The CDR3 loop reads CASRHTGASHEKLFF. The CDR3 bases are TGTGCCAGCAGACACACAGGGGCTTCTCATGAAAAACTGTTTTTT.

This clonotype was recorded a few times. This chain uses TRBV4-2 with TRBJ2-7; TRBD2 agrees at 8 bases. The germline V gene encodes CDR1 LGHNA and CDR2 YNFKEQ. The CDR3 totals 16 residues. Trimming cost V 1 base and J 3 bases; bases outside gene matches: 8. The CDR3 DNA reads as TGTGCCAGCAGCCAAGGTCCGGCGGGAGGTTTCTACGAGCAGTACTTC. This encodes CASSQGPAGGFYEQYF.

V gene TRBV12-3 or TRBV12-4 combines with J gene TRBJ2-2, with TRBD1 matching 7 bases. V shed 4 bases, J shed 4 bases, and the junction held 9 bases outside the gene matches. This CDR3 is 16 amino acids long. This CDR3 reads CASSSWDSHVTGELFF. In DNA, the CDR3 is TGTGCCAGCAGTTCCTGGGACAGCCATGTCACCGGGGAGCTGTTTTTT.

The sample holds a few counts of this clonotype. This chain connects TRBV11-2 to TRBJ1-1; a weak D match, TRBD1 (5 bases). Germline V gene data show CDR1 as SGHAT and CDR2 as FQNNGV. The CDR3 consists of 15 residues. Trimming left V 0 bases short and J 1 base short, with 9 bases between. Written as DNA, the CDR3 is TGTGCCAGCAGCTTAGAAACAGGAAGGAACACTGAAGCTTTCTTT. Translating it yields CASSLETGRNTEAFF.

For this clonotype: A much larger clone lies a single base off, so this may be a read error. The V gene is TRBV27, the J gene TRBJ2-3; D might be TRBD1 (6 bases). This CDR3 comprises 15 residues. Germline V gene lookup returns CDR1 MNHEY and CDR2 SMNVEV (reference sequence). The germline V and J ends were trimmed by 5 bases and 1 base, with 13 bases remaining between them. In DNA, the CDR3 is TGTGCCAGCAGTCACCAGGGGCGGGGCACAGATACGCAGTATTTT. Encoded protein: CASSHQGRGTDTQYF.

This chain uses TRBV6-2 or TRBV6-3 with TRBJ2-7; D gene unclear. Germline CDR1 is MNHEY and CDR2 is SVGEGT. The germline V and J ends were trimmed by 0 bases and 1 base, with 10 bases remaining between them. The CDR3 sequence is 15 residues long. The DNA for the CDR3 is TGTGCCAGCAGTTACTCGGGCTTCTCGTCCTACGAGCAGTACTTC. Residues: CASSYSGFSSYEQYF.

This rearrangement joins TRBV12-3 or TRBV12-4 to TRBJ2-1; 8 bases are a match to TRBD2. The V and J ends lost 1 base and 10 bases, in that order; junction bases with no gene match: 9. The CDR3 extends over 15 amino acids. CDR3 nucleotide sequence: TGTGCCAGCAGTTTAGTCGGGAGCGGGAGAGGAGAGCAGTTCTTC. It yields the protein CASSLVGSGRGEQFF.

This sequence joins TRBV7-6 and TRBJ2-7; D might be TRBD2 (6 bases). Germline loops: CDR1 SGHVS, CDR2 FNYEAQ. CDR3 length: 16 amino acids. V was shortened by 6 bases and J by 0 bases, with 18 bases between the two germline ends. Written as DNA, the CDR3 is TGTGCCAGCAGTCGCGGGGCAGCGGGCTACTCCTACGAGCAGTACTTC. It translates to CASSRGAAGYSYEQYF.

In its sample, this clonotype was seen a few times. V and J are TRBV11-3 and TRBJ2-1, with D possibly TRBD2 on 5 matching bases. Trimming shortened V by 2 bases and J by 6 bases, and 8 bases separated the two germline ends. The CDR3 is 13 residues long. CDR1 SGHNT and CDR2 YENEEA come from the germline V gene. Here the CDR3 DNA reads TGTGCCAGCAGCTTAATAGGACTCAATGAGCAGTTCTTC. This translates into CASSLIGLNEQFF.

The V gene is TRBV6-5, the J gene TRBJ1-2, with unresolved D. CDR1 is MNHEY, CDR2 SVGAGI, per germline. V was pared by 2 bases and J by 4 bases, with 14 bases between. This CDR3 spans 15 amino acids. The CDR3 nucleotides are TGTGCCAGCAGTTACCGGGGTGATCGGGTCTATGGCTACACCTTC. Amino acids: CASSYRGDRVYGYTF.

The V gene is TRBV7-3, the J gene TRBJ1-2; D gene uncertain. CDR3 length equals 14 residues. V lost 3 bases and J lost 0, with 8 bases in between. CDR1 SGHTA and CDR2 FQGTGA come from the germline V gene. The CDR3 DNA reads TGTGCCAGCAGCTTCGGGCAAGCTAACTATGGCTACACCTTC. Protein product: CASSFGQANYGYTF.